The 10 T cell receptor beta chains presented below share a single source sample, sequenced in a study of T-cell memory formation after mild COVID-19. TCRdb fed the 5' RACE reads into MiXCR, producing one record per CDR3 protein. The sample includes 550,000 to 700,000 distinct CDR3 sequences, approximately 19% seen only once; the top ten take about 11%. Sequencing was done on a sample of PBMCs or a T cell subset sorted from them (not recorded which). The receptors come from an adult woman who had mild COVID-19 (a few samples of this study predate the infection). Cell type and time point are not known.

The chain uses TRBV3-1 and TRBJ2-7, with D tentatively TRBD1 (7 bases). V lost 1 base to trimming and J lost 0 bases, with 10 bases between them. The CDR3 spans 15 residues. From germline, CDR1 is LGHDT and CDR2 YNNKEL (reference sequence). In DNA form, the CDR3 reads TGTGCCAGCAGCCAAGGCGGGACAGCCTCCTACGAGCAGTACTTC. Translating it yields CASSQGGTASYEQYF.

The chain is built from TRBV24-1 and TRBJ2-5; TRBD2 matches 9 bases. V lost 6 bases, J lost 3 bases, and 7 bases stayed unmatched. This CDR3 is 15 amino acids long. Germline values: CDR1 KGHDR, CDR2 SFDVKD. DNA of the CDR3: TGTGCCACCAGTCCAGGAGTAGCGGGAGAAGAGACCCAGTACTTC. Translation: CATSPGVAGEETQYF.

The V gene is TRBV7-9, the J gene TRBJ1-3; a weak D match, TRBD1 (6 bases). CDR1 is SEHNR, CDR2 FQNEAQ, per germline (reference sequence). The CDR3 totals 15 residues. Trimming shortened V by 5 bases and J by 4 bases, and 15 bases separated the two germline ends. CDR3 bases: TGTGCCAGCAGCCGAACAGGGACGGAAGGAAACACCATATATTTT. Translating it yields CASSRTGTEGNTIYF.

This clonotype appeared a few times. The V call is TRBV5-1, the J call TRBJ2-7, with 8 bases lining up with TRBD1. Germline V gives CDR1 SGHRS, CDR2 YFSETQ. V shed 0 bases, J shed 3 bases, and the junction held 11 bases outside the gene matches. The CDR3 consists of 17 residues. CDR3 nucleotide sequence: TGCGCCAGCAGCTTGGCATTAACAGGGGGACAGGACTACGAGCAGTACTTC. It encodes CASSLALTGGQDYEQYF. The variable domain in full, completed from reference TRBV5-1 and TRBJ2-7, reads KAGVTQTPRYLIKTRGQQVTLSCSPISGHRSVSWYQQTPGQGLQFLFEYFSETQRNKGNFPGRFSGRQFSNSRSEMNVSTLELGDSALYLCASSLALTGGQDYEQYFGPGTRLTVT.

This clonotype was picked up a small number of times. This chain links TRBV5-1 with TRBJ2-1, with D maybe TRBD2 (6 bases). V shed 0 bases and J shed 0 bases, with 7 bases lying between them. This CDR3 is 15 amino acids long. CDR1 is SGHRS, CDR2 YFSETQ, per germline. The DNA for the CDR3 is TGCGCCAGCAGCTTGGAGACTAGCTCCTACAATGAGCAGTTCTTC. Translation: CASSLETSSYNEQFF.

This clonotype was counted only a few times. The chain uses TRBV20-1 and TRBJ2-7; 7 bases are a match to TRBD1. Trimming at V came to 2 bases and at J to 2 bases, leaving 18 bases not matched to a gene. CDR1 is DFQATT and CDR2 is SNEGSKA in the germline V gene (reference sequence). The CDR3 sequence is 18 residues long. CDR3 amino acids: CSARNLLEQGIFTYEQYF. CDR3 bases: TGCAGTGCTAGAAATCTCTTAGAACAGGGGATTTTTACCTACGAGCAGTACTTC.

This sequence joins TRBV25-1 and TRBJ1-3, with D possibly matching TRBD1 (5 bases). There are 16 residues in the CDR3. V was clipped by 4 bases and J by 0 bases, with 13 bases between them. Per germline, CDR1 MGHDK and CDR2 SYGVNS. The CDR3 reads CASSGGARLSGNTIYF. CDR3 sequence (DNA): TGTGCCAGCAGTGGAGGGGCCAGGCTCTCTGGAAACACCATATATTTT. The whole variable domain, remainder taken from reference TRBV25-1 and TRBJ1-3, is EADIYQTPRYLVIGTGKKITLECSQTMGHDKMYWYQQDPGMELHLIHYSYGVNSTEKGDLSSESTVSRIRTEHFPLTLESARPSHTSQYLCASSGGARLSGNTIYFGEGSWLTVV.

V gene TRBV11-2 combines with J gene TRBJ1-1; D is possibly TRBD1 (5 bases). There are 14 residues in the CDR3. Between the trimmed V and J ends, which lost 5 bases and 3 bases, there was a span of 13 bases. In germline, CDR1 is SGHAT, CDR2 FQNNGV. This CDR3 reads CASSLEGFDTEAFF. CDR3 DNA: TGTGCCAGCAGCCTTGAGGGGTTCGACACTGAAGCTTTCTTT.

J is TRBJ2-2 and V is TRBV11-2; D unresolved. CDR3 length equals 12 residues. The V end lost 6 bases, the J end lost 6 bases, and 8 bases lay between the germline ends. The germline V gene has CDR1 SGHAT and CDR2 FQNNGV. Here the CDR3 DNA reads TGTGCCAGCAGGCCGCAACCCGGGGAGCTGTTTTTT. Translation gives CASRPQPGELFF. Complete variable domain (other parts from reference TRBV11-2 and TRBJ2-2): EAGVAQSPRYKIIEKRQSVAFWCNPISGHATLYWYQQILGQGPKLLIQFQNNGVVDDSQLPKDRFSAERLKGVDSTLKIQPAKLEDSAVYLCASRPQPGELFFGEGSRLTVL.

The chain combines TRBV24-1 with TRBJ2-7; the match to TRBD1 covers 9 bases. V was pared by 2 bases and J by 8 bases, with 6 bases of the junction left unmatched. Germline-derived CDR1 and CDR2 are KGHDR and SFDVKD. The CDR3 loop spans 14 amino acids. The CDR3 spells CATSDSRDREKQYF. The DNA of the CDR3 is TGTGCCACCAGTGATTCCCGGGACAGGGAAAAGCAGTACTTC.